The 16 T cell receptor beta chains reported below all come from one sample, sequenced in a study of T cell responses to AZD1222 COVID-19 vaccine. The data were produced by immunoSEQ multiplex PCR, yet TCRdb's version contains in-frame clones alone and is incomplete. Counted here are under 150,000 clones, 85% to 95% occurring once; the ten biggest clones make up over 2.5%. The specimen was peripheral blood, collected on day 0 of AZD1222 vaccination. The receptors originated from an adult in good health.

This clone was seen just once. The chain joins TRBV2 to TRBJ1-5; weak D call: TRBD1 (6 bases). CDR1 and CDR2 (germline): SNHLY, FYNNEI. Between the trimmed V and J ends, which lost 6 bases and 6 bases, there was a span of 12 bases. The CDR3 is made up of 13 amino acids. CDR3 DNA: TGTGCCAGCAGGTACCAGGGGCCTCAGCCCCAGCATTTT. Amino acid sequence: CASRYQGPQPQHF.

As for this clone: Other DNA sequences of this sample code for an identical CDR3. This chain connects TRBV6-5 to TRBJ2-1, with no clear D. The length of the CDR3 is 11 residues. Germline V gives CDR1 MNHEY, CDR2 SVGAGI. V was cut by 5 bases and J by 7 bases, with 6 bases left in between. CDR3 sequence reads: CASSRENEQFF. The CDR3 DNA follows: TGTGCCAGCAGTCGAGAAAATGAGCAGTTCTTC.

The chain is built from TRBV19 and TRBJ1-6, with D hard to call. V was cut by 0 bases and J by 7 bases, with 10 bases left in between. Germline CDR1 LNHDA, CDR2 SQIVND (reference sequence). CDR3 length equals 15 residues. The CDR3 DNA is TGTGCCAGTAGTATAGATCCGTTTAGGAATTCACCCCTCCACTTT. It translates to CASSIDPFRNSPLHF.

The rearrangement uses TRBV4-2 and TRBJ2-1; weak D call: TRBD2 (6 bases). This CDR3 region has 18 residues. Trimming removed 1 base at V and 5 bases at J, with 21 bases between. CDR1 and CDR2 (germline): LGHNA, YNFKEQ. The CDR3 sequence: CASSQGGRTTTSDNEQFF. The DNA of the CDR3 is TGTGCCAGCAGCCAAGGGGGCCGGACTACCACCTCGGACAATGAGCAGTTCTTC.

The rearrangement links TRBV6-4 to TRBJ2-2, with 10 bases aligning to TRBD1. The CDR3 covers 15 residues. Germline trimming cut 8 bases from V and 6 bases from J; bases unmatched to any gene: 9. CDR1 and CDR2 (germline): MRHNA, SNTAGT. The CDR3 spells CASGSGTGDAGELFF. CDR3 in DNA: TGTGCCAGCGGATCCGGGACAGGGGACGCCGGGGAGCTGTTTTTT.

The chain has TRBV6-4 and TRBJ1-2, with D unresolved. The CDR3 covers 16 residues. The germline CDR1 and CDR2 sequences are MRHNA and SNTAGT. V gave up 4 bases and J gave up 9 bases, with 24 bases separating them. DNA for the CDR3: TGTGCCAGCAGTGCCGAAGAAGGTTCTCCAGTTGGAAGCTACACCTTC. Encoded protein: CASSAEEGSPVGSYTF.

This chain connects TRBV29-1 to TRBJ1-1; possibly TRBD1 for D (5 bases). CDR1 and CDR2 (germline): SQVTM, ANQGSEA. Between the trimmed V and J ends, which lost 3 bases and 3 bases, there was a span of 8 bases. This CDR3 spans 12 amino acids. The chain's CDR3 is CSVDSRDTEAFF. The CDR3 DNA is TGCAGCGTTGACAGCAGGGACACTGAAGCTTTCTTT.

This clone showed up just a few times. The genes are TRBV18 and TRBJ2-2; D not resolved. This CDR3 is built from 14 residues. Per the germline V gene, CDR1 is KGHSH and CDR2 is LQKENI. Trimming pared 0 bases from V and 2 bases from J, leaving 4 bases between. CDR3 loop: CASSPPFNTGELFF. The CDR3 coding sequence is TGTGCCAGCTCACCACCATTTAACACCGGGGAGCTGTTTTTT.

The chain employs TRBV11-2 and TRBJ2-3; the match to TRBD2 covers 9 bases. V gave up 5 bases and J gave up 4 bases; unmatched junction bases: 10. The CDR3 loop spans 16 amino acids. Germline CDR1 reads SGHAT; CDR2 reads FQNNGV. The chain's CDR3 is CASSPWREGPPDTQYF. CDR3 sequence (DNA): TGTGCCAGCAGCCCATGGCGGGAGGGCCCTCCAGATACGCAGTATTTT.

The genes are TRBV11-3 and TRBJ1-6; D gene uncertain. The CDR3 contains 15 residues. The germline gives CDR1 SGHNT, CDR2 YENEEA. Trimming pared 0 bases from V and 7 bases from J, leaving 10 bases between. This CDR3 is CASSLDPGPNSPLHF. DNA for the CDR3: TGTGCCAGCAGCTTAGATCCGGGTCCAAATTCACCCCTCCACTTT. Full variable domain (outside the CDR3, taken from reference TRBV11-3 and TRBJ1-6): EAGVVQSPRYKIIEKKQPVAFWCNPISGHNTLYWYLQNLGQGPELLIRYENEEAVDDSQLPKDRFSAERLKGVDSTLKIQPAELGDSAVYLCASSLDPGPNSPLHFGNGTRLTVT.

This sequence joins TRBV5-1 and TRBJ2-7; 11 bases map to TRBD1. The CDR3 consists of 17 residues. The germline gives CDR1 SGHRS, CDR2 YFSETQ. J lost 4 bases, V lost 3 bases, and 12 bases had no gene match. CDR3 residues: CASSYTSSGTGGYEQYF. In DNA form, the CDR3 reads TGCGCCAGCAGCTACACCTCCTCCGGGACAGGGGGGTACGAGCAGTACTTC.

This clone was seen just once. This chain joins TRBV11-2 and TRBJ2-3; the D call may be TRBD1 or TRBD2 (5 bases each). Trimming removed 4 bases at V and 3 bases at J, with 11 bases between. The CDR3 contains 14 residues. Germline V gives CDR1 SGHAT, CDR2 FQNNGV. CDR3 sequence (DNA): TGTGCCAGCAGCTCCGGGACGTATACAGATACGCAGTATTTT. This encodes CASSSGTYTDTQYF.

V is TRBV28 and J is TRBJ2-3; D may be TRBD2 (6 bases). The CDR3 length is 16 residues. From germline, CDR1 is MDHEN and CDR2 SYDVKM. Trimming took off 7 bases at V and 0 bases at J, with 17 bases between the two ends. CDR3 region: CASTPMAGRSTDTQYF. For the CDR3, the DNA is TGTGCCAGCACCCCTATGGCGGGACGTAGCACAGATACGCAGTATTTT.

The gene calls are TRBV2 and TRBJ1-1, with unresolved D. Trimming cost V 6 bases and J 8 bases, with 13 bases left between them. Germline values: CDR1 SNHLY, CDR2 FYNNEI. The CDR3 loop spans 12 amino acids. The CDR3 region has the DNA TGTGCCAGCAGAGAGATGACACCCGAAGCTTTCTTT. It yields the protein CASREMTPEAFF.

The DNA for the CDR3 is TGTGCTAGTGGTTTGGGACCGGGGCAGGGAGACAATGAGCAGTTCTTC. Translation gives CASGLGPGQGDNEQFF. The J gene is TRBJ2-1, the V gene TRBV12-5; D may match TRBD1 or TRBD2 (5 bases each). V lost 1 base to trimming and J lost 5 bases, with 15 bases between them. CDR3 length equals 16 residues. From germline, CDR1 is LGHNT and CDR2 FRNRAP.

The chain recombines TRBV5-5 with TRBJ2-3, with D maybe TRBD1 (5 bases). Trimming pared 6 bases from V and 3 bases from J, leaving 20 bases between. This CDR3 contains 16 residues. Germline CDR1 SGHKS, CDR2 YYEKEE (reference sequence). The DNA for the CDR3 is TGTGCCAGCACGGCTGAAGGAGCAGGGTTAACAGATACGCAGTATTTT. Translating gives CASTAEGAGLTDTQYF.